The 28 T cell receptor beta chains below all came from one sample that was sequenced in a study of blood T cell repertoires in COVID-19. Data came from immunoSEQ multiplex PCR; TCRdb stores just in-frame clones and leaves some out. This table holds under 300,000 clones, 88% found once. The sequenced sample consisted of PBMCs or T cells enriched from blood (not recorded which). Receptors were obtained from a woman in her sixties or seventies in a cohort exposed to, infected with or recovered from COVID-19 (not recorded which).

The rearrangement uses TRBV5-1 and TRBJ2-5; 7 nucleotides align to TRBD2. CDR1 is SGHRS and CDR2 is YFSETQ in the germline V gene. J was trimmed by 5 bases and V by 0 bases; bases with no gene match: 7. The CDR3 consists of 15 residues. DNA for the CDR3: TGCGCCAGCAGCTTGGAGGGCGGGAGCTGGGAGACCCAGTACTTC. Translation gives CASSLEGGSWETQYF.

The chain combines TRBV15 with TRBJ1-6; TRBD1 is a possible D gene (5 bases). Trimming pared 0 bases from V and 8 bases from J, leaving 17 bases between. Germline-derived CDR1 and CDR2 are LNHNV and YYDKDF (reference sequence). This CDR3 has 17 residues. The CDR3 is CATSRDYSGTGDSPLHF. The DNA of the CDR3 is TGTGCCACCAGCAGAGATTATTCCGGGACGGGGGATTCACCCCTCCACTTT.

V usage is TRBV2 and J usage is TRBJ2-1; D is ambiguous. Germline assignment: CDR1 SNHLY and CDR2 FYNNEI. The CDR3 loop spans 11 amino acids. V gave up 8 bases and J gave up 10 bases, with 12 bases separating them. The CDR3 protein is CASGLFGEQFF. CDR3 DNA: TGTGCCAGCGGCCTTTTCGGGGAGCAGTTCTTC.

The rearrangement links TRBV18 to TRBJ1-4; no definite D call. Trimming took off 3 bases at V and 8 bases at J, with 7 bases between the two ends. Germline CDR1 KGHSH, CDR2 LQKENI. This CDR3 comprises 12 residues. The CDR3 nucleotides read TGTGCCAGCTCACCGCGGGGAGAAAAACTGTTTTTT. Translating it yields CASSPRGEKLFF. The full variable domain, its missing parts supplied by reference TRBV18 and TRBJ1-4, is NAGVMQNPRHLVRRRGQEARLRCSPMKGHSHVYWYRQLPEEGLKFMVYLQKENIIDESGMPKERFSAEFPKEGPSILRIQQVVRGDSAAYFCASSPRGEKLFFGSGTQLSVL.

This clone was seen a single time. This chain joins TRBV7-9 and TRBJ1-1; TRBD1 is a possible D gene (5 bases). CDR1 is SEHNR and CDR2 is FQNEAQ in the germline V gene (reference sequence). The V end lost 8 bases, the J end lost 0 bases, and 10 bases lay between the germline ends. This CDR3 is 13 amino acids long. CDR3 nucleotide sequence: TGTGCCAGCTTTCGGGACTTGAACACTGAAGCTTTCTTT. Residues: CASFRDLNTEAFF.

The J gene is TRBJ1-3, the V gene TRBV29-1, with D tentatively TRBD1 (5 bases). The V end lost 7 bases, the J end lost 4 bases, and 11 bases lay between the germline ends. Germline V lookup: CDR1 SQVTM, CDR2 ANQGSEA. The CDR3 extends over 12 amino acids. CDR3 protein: CSGRVGGNTIYF. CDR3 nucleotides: TGCAGCGGCAGGGTGGGAGGAAACACCATATATTTT. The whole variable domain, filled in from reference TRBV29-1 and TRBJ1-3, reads SAVISQKPSRDICQRGTSLTIQCQVDSQVTMMFWYRQQPGQSLTLIATANQGSEATYESGFVIDKFPISRPNLTFSTLTVSNMSPEDSSIYLCSGRVGGNTIYFGEGSWLTVV.

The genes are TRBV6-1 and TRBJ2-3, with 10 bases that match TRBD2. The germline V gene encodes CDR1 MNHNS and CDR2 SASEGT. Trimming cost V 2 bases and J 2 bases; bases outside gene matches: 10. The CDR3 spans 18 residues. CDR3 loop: CASSEQPASGRATDTQYF. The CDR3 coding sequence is TGTGCCAGCAGTGAACAACCTGCTAGCGGGAGAGCCACAGATACGCAGTATTTT.

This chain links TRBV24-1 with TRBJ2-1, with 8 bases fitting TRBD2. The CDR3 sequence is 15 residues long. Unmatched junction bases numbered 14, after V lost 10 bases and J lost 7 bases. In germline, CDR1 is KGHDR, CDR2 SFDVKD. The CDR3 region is CATEDGREAKNEQFF. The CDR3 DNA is TGTGCCACTGAAGACGGGCGGGAGGCCAAAAATGAGCAGTTCTTC.

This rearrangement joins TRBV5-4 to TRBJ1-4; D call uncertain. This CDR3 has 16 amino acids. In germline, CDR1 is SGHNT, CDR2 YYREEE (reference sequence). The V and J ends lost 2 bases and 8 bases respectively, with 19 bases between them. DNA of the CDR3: TGTGCCAGCAGCTTATCTTCCGGGAGGGAGCGCGAAAAACTGTTTTTT. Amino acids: CASSLSSGREREKLFF.

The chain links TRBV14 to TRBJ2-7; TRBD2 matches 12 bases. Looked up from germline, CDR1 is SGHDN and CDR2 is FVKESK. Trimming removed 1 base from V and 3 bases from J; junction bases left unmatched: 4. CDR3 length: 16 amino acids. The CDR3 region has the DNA TGTGCCAGCAGCCAAGTGACTAGCGGGAGTTTCTACGAGCAGTACTTC. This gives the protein CASSQVTSGSFYEQYF.

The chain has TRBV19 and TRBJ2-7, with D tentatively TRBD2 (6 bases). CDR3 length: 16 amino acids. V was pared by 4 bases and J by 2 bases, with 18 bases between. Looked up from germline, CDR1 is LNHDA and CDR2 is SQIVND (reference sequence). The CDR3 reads CASSTLGGQGAYEQYF. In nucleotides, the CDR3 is TGTGCCAGTAGTACCCTCGGAGGGCAGGGTGCCTACGAGCAGTACTTC.

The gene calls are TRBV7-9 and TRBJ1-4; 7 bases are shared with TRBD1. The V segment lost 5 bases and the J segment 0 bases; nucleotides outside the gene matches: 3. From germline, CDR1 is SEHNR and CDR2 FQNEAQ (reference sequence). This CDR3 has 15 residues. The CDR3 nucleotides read TGTGCCAGCAGCCCGGGGACAGCAACTAATGAAAAACTGTTTTTT. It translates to CASSPGTATNEKLFF.

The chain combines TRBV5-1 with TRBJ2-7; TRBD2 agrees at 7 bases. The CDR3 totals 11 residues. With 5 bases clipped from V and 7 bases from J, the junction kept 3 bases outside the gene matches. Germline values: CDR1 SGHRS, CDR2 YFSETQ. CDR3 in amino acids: CASRLASEQYF. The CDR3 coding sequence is TGCGCCAGCAGACTAGCGAGTGAGCAGTACTTC.

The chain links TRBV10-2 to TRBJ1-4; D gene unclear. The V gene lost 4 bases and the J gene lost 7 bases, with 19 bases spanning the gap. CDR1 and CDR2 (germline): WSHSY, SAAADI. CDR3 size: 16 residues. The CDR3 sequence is CASSGETPGLGEKLFF. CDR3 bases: TGCGCCAGCAGTGGGGAGACACCCGGGTTGGGTGAAAAACTGTTTTTT.

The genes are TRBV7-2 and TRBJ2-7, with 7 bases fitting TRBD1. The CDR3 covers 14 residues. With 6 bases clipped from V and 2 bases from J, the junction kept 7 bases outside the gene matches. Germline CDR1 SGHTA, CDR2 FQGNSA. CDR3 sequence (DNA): TGTGCCAGCAGAAGACAGGGTATTGCCTACGAGCAGTACTTC. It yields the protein CASRRQGIAYEQYF.

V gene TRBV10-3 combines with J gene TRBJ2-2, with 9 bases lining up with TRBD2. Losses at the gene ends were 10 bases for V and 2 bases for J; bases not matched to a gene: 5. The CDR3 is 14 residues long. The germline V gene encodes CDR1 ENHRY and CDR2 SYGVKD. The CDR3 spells CATQTSGNTGELFF. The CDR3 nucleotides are TGTGCCACTCAGACTAGCGGTAACACCGGGGAGCTGTTTTTT.

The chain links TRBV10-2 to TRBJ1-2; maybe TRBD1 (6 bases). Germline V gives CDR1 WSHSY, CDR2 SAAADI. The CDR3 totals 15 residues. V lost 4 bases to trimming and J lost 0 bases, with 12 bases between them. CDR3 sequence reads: CASSARGPSNYGYTF. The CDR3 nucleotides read TGCGCCAGCAGTGCCAGGGGACCCTCTAACTATGGCTACACCTTC.

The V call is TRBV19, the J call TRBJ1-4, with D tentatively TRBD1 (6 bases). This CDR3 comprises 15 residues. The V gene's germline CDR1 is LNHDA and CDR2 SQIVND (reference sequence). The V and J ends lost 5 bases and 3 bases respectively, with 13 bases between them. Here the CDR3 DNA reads TGTGCCAGTAGTCCCACGGCAGGGGCTAATGAAAAACTGTTTTTT. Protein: CASSPTAGANEKLFF.

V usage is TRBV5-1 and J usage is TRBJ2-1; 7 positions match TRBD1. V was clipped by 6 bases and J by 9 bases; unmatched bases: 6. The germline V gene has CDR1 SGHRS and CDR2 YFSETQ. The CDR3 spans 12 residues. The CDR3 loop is CASTTSGGEQFF. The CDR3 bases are TGCGCCAGCACTACCTCAGGGGGTGAGCAGTTCTTC.

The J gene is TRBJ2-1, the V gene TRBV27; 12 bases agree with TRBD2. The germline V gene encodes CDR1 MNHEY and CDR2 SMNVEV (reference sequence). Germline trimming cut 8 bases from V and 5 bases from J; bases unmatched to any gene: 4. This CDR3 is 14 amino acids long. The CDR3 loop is CASRRLAGDNEQFF. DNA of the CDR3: TGTGCCAGCCGCAGACTAGCGGGAGACAATGAGCAGTTCTTC.

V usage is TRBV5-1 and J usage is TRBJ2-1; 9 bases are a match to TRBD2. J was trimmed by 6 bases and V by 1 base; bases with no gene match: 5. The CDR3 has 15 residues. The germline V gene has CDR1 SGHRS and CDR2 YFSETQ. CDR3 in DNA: TGCGCCAGCAGCTTGTCCAGCGGGAGGTTCAATGAGCAGTTCTTC. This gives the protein CASSLSSGRFNEQFF.

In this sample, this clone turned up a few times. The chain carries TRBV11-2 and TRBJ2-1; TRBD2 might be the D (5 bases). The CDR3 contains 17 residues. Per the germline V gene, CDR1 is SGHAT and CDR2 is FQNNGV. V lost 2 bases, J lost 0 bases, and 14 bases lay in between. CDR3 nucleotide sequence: TGTGCCAGCAGCTTATGGTTAGCGTCCAACTCCTACAATGAGCAGTTCTTC. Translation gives CASSLWLASNSYNEQFF.

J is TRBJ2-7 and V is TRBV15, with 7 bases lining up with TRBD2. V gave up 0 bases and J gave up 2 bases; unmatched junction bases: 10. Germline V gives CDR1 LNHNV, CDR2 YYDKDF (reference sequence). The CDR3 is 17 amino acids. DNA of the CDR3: TGTGCCACCAGCAGAGATCATTCAGCGGGGCCCGCCTACGAGCAGTACTTC. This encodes CATSRDHSAGPAYEQYF. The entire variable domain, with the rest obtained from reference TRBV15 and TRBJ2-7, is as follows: DAMVIQNPRYQVTQFGKPVTLSCSQTLNHNVMYWYQQKSSQAPKLLFHYYDKDFNNEADTPDNFQSRRPNTSFCFLDIRSPGLGDTAMYLCATSRDHSAGPAYEQYFGPGTRLTVT.

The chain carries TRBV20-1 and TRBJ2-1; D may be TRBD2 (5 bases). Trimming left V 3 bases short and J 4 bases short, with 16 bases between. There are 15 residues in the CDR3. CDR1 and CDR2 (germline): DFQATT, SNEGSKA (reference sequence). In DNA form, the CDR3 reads TGCAGTGCTAGTCATTGGAGGAGCTCGTACAATGAGCAGTTCTTC. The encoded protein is CSASHWRSSYNEQFF.

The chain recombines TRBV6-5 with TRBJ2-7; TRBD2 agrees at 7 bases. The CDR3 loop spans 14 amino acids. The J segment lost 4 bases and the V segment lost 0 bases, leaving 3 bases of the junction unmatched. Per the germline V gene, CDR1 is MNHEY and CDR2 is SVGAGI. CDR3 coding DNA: TGTGCCAGCAGTTACTCTGGGGGGGGGTACGAGCAGTACTTC. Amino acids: CASSYSGGGYEQYF.

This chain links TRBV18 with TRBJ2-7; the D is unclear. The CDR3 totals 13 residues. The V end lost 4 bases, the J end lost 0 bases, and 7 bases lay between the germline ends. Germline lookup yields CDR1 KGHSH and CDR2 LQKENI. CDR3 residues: CASSLGSSYEQYF. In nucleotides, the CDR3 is TGTGCCAGCTCACTCGGTAGCTCCTACGAGCAGTACTTC.

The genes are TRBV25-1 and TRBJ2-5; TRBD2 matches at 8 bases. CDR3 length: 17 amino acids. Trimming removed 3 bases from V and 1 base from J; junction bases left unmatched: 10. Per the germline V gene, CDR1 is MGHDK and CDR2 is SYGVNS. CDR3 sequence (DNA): TGTGCCAGCAGTGACCCCGTTTTAGCGGGGAGCCAAGAGACCCAGTACTTC. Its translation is CASSDPVLAGSQETQYF.

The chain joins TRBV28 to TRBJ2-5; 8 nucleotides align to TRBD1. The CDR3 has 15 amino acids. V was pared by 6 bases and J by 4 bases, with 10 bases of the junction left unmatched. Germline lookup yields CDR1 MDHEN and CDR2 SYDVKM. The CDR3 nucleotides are TGTGCCAGCAGGTTGACCAGGGGGCGGGTAGAGACCCAGTACTTC. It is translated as CASRLTRGRVETQYF.